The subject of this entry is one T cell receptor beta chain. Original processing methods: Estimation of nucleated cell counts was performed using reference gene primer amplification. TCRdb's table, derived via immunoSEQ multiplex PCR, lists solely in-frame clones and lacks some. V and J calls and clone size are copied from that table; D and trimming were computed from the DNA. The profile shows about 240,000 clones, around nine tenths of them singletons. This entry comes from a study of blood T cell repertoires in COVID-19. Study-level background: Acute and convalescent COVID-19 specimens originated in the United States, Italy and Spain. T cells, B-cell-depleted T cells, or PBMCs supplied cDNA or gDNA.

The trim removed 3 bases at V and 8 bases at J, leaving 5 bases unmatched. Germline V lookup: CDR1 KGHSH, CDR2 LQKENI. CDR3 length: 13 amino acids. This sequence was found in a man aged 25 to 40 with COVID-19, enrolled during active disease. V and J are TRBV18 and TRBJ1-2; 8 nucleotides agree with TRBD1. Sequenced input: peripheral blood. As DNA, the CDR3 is TGTGCCAGCTCACCCGACAGGGGTCTAGGCTACACCTTC. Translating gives CASSPDRGLGYTF.